The 13 T cell receptor beta chains given below trace back to one sample, sequenced in a study of OX40 agonist ivuxolimab in advanced cancers. Repertoires were generated with immunoSEQ multiplex PCR, while TCRdb's copy carries only in-frame clones and drops some. The sample shows roughly 100,000 clones, roughly 90% of them seen only once. The sample in question was CD4+ or CD8+ T cells sorted from blood, obtained in a trial of the OX40 agonist ivuxolimab. The receptors here all came from an adult with an advanced solid tumor such as melanoma, head and neck, liver or kidney cancer.

CDR3 DNA sequence: TGTGCCAGCAGCTTAACTGGGGATCAGCCCCAGCATTTT. Its translation: CASSLTGDQPQHF. V and J are TRBV7-9 and TRBJ1-5; D gene ambiguous. Deletions cut 2 bases from V and 5 bases from J, with 7 bases between. In germline, CDR1 is SEHNR, CDR2 FQNEAQ (reference sequence). CDR3 length equals 13 residues.

This clone has a handful of counts. The chain has TRBV7-2 and TRBJ2-5; 9 bases agree with TRBD1. There are 15 residues in the CDR3. Germline CDR1 reads SGHTA; CDR2 reads FQGNSA. J was trimmed by 4 bases and V by 8 bases; bases with no gene match: 11. CDR3 nucleotide sequence: TGTGCCAGCTTGAAGGGACAGGGTCGTGGAGAGACCCAGTACTTC. Translation gives CASLKGQGRGETQYF.

V is TRBV7-2 and J is TRBJ1-3, with D tentatively TRBD1 (5 bases). V lost 1 base, J lost 2 bases, and 12 bases lay in between. CDR3 size: 16 residues. Germline CDR1 SGHTA, CDR2 FQGNSA. CDR3 nucleotides: TGTGCCAGCAGCTTAGGACAGTGGGTCCCTGGAAACACCATATATTTT. It specifies CASSLGQWVPGNTIYF. Variable domain in full (rest from reference TRBV7-2 and TRBJ1-3): GAGVSQSPSNKVTEKGKDVELRCDPISGHTALYWYRQSLGQGLEFLIYFQGNSAPDKSGLPSDRFSAERTGGSVSTLTIQRTQQEDSAVYLCASSLGQWVPGNTIYFGEGSWLTVV.

This chain links TRBV5-1 with TRBJ2-5; D gene ambiguous. CDR1 is SGHRS, CDR2 YFSETQ, per germline. The CDR3 extends over 14 amino acids. With 2 bases removed from V and 2 bases from J, the gap between germline ends came to 10 bases. CDR3 sequence reads: CASSFRVPQETQYF. In nucleotides, the CDR3 is TGCGCCAGCAGCTTCCGGGTCCCACAAGAGACCCAGTACTTC.

The chain links TRBV7-2 to TRBJ1-1; a possible D gene is TRBD1 (6 bases). Trimming removed 5 bases from V and 0 bases from J, with 13 bases in between. Germline assignment: CDR1 SGHTA and CDR2 FQGNSA. The CDR3 sequence is 15 residues long. CDR3: CASSNGQLMNTEAFF. For the CDR3, the DNA is TGTGCCAGCAGCAATGGACAGCTCATGAACACTGAAGCTTTCTTT.

This sequence joins TRBV7-9 and TRBJ1-6; D is unclear. The germline gives CDR1 SEHNR, CDR2 FQNEAQ (reference sequence). The CDR3 spans 14 residues. Trimming took 2 bases from V and 6 from J, leaving 8 bases between them. The DNA of the CDR3 is TGTGCCAGCAGCTTATCAACCCTTAATTCACCCCTCCACTTT. Its protein product is CASSLSTLNSPLHF.

The V and J genes are TRBV13 and TRBJ2-1; D remains unclear. The CDR3 is made up of 13 amino acids. Trimming took 2 bases from V and 5 from J, leaving 7 bases between them. Germline V CDR1 and CDR2: PRHDT, FYEKMQ (reference sequence). The CDR3 region has the DNA TGTGCCAGCAGCTTAAGGGCACACAATGAGCAGTTCTTC. Protein product: CASSLRAHNEQFF.

CDR3 sequence: CAWKLGVNTGELFF. As DNA, the CDR3 is TGTGCCTGGAAGCTGGGCGTGAACACCGGGGAGCTGTTTTTT. The chain employs TRBV30 and TRBJ2-2; D unresolved. Germline V gene lookup returns CDR1 GTSNPN and CDR2 SVGIG (reference sequence). The CDR3 extends over 14 amino acids. Trimming left V 4 bases short and J 1 base short, with 10 bases between.

The V and J genes are TRBV29-1 and TRBJ2-2; D might be TRBD1 (5 bases). CDR3 length: 12 amino acids. V was pared by 5 bases and J by 8 bases, with 12 bases between. CDR1 and CDR2 from the germline V gene are SQVTM and ANQGSEA. CDR3 amino acids: CSVLSRVGELFF. The CDR3 DNA reads TGCAGCGTTTTAAGCAGGGTAGGGGAGCTGTTTTTT.

With regard to this clone: This specimen includes other DNA sequences encoding the same CDR3. The rearrangement uses TRBV18 and TRBJ2-7; perhaps TRBD1 as D (6 bases). The germline V gene has CDR1 KGHSH and CDR2 LQKENI. V lost 2 bases and J 5 bases, leaving 7 bases between the germline ends. CDR3 length: 12 amino acids. The CDR3 DNA follows: TGTGCCAGCTCACCAGGGGGCCACGAGCAGTACTTC. Protein: CASSPGGHEQYF. The entire variable domain, with the rest obtained from reference TRBV18 and TRBJ2-7, is as follows: NAGVMQNPRHLVRRRGQEARLRCSPMKGHSHVYWYRQLPEEGLKFMVYLQKENIIDESGMPKERFSAEFPKEGPSILRIQQVVRGDSAAYFCASSPGGHEQYFGPGTRLTVT.

This clone was counted between two and nine times. This chain connects TRBV5-1 to TRBJ1-6; 7 positions match TRBD1. The V gene's germline CDR1 is SGHRS and CDR2 YFSETQ. With V trimmed by 1 base and J by 10 bases, 5 bases remained unmatched. The CDR3 loop spans 14 amino acids. CDR3 protein: CASSLQGEESPLHF. The CDR3 nucleotides read TGCGCCAGCAGCTTGCAGGGGGAAGAATCACCCCTCCACTTT.

V gene TRBV6-5 combines with J gene TRBJ2-7, with 7 bases fitting TRBD1. After removal of 6 bases from V and 2 bases from J, the junction contained 4 bases not matched to a gene. Germline V CDR1 and CDR2: MNHEY, SVGAGI. This CDR3 is 13 amino acids long. CDR3 sequence reads: CASSRGQAYEQYF. The CDR3 nucleotides are TGTGCCAGCAGCCGCGGACAGGCCTACGAGCAGTACTTC.

This clone appeared once. The chain is built from TRBV19 and TRBJ1-6; D unclear. From germline, CDR1 is LNHDA and CDR2 SQIVND (reference sequence). Trimming took 3 bases from V and 7 from J, leaving 10 bases between them. The CDR3 extends over 14 amino acids. The CDR3 spells CASSMGRVNSPLHF. CDR3 bases: TGTGCCAGTAGTATGGGCCGTGTGAATTCACCCCTCCACTTT.